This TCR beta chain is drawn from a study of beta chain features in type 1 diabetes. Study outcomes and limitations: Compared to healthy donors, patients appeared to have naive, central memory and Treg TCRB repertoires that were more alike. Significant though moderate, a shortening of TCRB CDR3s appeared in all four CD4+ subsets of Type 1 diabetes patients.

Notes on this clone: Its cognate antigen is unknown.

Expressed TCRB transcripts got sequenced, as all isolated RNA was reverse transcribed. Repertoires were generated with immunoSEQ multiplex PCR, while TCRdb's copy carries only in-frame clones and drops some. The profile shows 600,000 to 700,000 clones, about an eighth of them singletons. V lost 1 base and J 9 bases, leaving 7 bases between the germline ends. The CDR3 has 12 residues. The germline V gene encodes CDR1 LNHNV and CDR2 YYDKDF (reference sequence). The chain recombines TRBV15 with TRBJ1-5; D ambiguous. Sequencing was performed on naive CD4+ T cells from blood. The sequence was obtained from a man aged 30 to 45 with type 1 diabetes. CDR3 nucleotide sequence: TGTGCCACCAGCAGAGCCTTAGGGCCCCAGCATTTT. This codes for CATSRALGPQHF.